The next 4 T cell receptor beta chains were all read from a single sample in a study of T-cell reconstitution after alpha-beta-depleted transplantation in children. Unique molecular identifiers were built into the TCRbeta library. Via MiXCR, TCRdb re-called the PCR reads, giving one row per CDR3 protein. This repertoire shows hundreds of thousands of distinct CDR3 sequences, 13% found once; its top ten account for over 2%. The sequences come from PBMCs, mostly from graft donor cells, collected 360 days after TCRalphabeta/CD19-depleted stem cell transplant. The receptor set was obtained from a male patient younger than 18 who had a stem cell transplant for acute myeloid leukemia, so the T cells may come from the graft donor.

This clonotype was counted only a few times. The gene calls are TRBV4-3 and TRBJ2-1; the match to TRBD2 covers 10 bases. V lost 4 bases to trimming and J lost 3 bases; unmatched junction nucleotides: 3. The CDR3 has 15 amino acids. CDR1 and CDR2 from the germline V gene are LGHNA and YSLEER. As DNA, the CDR3 is TGCGCCAGCAGCCCACTAGCGGGATACTACAATGAGCAGTTCTTC. Encoded protein: CASSPLAGYYNEQFF.

The chain carries TRBV5-1 and TRBJ2-2; D is uncertain. V lost 4 bases, J lost 0 bases, and 7 bases lay in between. Germline values: CDR1 SGHRS, CDR2 YFSETQ. There are 14 residues in the CDR3. CDR3: CASSLDANTGELFF. CDR3 coding DNA: TGCGCCAGCAGCCTGGACGCGAACACCGGGGAGCTGTTTTTT.

This clonotype was seen at least ten times. The chain is built from TRBV7-2 and TRBJ2-7; D assignment may be TRBD1 or TRBD2 (5 bases each). The V gene's germline CDR1 is SGHTA and CDR2 FQGNSA. The V gene lost 7 bases and the J gene lost 0 bases, with 13 bases spanning the gap. This CDR3 has 14 residues. CDR3 DNA sequence: TGTGCCAGCACCCGGGGCGGCAGCTCCTACGAGCAGTACTTC. Its protein is CASTRGGSSYEQYF.

This clonotype was detected only a few times. CDR3 in DNA: TGCAGCGTTGGGGGGACGGGCTATGGCTACACCTTC. Its protein product is CSVGGTGYGYTF. The chain is built from TRBV29-1 and TRBJ1-2; D is perhaps TRBD1 (5 bases). Looked up from germline, CDR1 is SQVTM and CDR2 is ANQGSEA. Trimming stripped 4 bases from V and 4 bases from J, with 10 bases between. The CDR3 runs to 12 residues.